The TCR beta chain under discussion was sequenced for a study of PD-1 blockade in classical Hodgkin lymphoma. Findings of the study overall: CD4+ TCR diversity, unlike CD8+, climbed significantly by C4D1.

Germline V gene data show CDR1 as SQVTM and CDR2 as ANQGSEA. Deletions cut 5 bases from V and 2 bases from J, with 13 bases between. The CDR3 is 13 residues long. Brentuximab vedotin exposure varied among the patients, all of whom had relapsed after autologous stem cell transplantation. On this clone: Its cognate antigen is unknown.

Measured with immunoSEQ multiplex PCR; TCRdb has only the in-frame clones, and not every one. The sample contains some 15,000 clones, 83% of which appear only once. The sequence derives from a human donor with classical Hodgkin lymphoma. The sequenced sample was peripheral blood mononuclear cells (PBMCs), obtained at baseline. This chain links TRBV29-1 with TRBJ2-7; a weak D match, TRBD2 (6 bases). The CDR3: CSVWGPGAYEQYF. CDR3 bases: TGCAGCGTTTGGGGACCGGGGGCCTACGAGCAGTACTTC.